This T cell receptor beta chain was found in a study of OX40 agonist ivuxolimab in advanced cancers. Patients with autoimmune history or systemic immunosuppression were excluded. Generated by immunoSEQ multiplex PCR, the TCRdb table keeps only in-frame clones and is missing some. The profile covers about 28,000 clones, with roughly 84% appearing a single time and over 25% taken by the ten largest. Study-level findings and limits: CD4+ and CD8+ T cells in blood underwent clonal expansion by week 6 at 0.1 to 3.0 mg/kg. CD8+ T cells (on average) carried more expanded clones than CD4+ T cells. Certain nonresponders likewise exhibited a low normalized T-cell clonal expansion.

There are a few counts of this clone. Its antigen is undetermined. CDR1 SGDLS and CDR2 YYNGEE come from the germline V gene. The V end was cut by 10 bases, the J end by 6 bases, with 7 bases between. The length of the CDR3 is 9 residues. This TCR was sampled from an adult with an advanced solid tumor such as melanoma, head and neck, liver or kidney cancer. The chain is built from TRBV9 and TRBJ1-1; D unclear. Source: CD4+ or CD8+ T cells sorted from blood, taken in a trial of the OX40 agonist ivuxolimab. This CDR3 is CAPSAEAFF. The CDR3, as DNA: TGTGCCCCGTCTGCTGAAGCTTTCTTT.